Reported below is one T cell receptor (beta chain). The sample is drawn from a study of blood T cells in healthy people across ages. Using a J-beta primer mix together with a sample-barcoded 5' primer, a second PCR was run for about 6 to 12 cycles. TCRdb reprocessed the 5' RACE reads via MiXCR and lists one record per CDR3 protein. Of 790,000 or so distinct CDR3 sequences listed, approximately 53% are singletons. Trimming took 6 bases from V and 9 from J, leaving 15 bases between them. Germline V CDR1 and CDR2: DFQATT, SNEGSKA (reference sequence). The CDR3 is 12 amino acids. The receptor was derived from a man aged 40-50 years in good health. The V and J genes are TRBV20-1 and TRBJ2-1; D unclear. What was sequenced was blood. The CDR3 coding sequence is TGCAGTGCCGATAGTCGGTGGGGTGAGCAGTTCTTC. Amino acid sequence: CSADSRWGEQFF.